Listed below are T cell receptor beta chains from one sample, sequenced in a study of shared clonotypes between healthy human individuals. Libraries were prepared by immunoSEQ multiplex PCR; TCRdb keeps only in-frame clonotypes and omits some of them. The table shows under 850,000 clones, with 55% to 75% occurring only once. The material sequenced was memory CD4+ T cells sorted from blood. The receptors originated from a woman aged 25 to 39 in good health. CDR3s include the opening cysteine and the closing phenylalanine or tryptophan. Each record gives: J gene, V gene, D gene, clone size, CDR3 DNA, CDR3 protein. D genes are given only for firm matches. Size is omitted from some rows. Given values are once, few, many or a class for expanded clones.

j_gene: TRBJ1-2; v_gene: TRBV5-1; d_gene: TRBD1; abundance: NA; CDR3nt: TGCGCCAGCAGCCCCTCGGGACAGGGCAGCTTCTATGGCTACACCTTC; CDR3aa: CASSPSGQGSFYGYTF
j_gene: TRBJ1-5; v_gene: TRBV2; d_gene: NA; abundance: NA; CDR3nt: TGTGCCAGCAGTGCGGGAGTCAATCAGCCCCAGCATTTT; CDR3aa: CASSAGVNQPQHF
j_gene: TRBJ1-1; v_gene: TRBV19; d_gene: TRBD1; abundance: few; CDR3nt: TGTGCCAGTAGTCCCCCGGGACAGGGGACAAGTAAGGCTGAAGCTTTCTTT; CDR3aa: CASSPPGQGTSKAEAFF
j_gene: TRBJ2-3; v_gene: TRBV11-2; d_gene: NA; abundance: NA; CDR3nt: TGTGCCAGCAGCCTACTCCTCTCCGGCACAGATACGCAGTATTTT; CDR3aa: CASSLLLSGTDTQYF
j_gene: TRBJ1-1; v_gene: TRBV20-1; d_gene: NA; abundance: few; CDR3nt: TGCAGTGGTCCCTCGGGGACTGAAGCTTTCTTT; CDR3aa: CSGPSGTEAFF
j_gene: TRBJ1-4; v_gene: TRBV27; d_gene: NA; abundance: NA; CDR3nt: TGTGCCAGCAGTTTATTTCGGGGCCGAAAAAATGAAAAACTGTTTTTT; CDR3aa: CASSLFRGRKNEKLFF
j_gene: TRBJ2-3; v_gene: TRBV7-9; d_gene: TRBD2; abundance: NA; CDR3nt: TGTGCCAGCAGCGCCCGACTAGCGGGAGGTTATGGAGATACGCAGTATTTT; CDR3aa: CASSARLAGGYGDTQYF
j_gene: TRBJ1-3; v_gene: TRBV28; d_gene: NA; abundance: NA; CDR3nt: TGTGCCAGCAGTTTTCCCCCTCCGCGCGAAAACACCATATATTTT; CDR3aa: CASSFPPPRENTIYF
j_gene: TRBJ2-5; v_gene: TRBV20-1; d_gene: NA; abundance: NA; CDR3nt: TGCAGCTCGGGACCTCGGGAGACCCAGTACTTC; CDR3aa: CSSGPRETQYF
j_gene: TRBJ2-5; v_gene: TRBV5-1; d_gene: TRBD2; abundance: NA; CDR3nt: TGCGCCAGCAGCGGGGGACTAGCGGGTGAAGAGACCCAGTACTTC; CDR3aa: CASSGGLAGEETQYF
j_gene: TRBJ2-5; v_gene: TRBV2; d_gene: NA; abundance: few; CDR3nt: TGTGCCAGCCTTATAGGGGTGTATGAGACCCAGTACTTC; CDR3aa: CASLIGVYETQYF
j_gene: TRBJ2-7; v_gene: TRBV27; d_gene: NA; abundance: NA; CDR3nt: TGTGCCAGCAGTAGCTTCGGGACAAGCTCCTACGAGCAGTACTTC; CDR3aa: CASSSFGTSSYEQYF
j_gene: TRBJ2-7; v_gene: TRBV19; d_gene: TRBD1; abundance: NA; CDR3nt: TGTGCCAGTAGTAGAGGGACAGGGGGCAACGAGCAGTACTTC; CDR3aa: CASSRGTGGNEQYF
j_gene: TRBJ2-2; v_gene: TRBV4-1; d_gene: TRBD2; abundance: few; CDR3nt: TGCGCCAGCAGCCGTGCCCCGCTAGCGGGAGGACAAACCGGGGAGCTGTTTTTT; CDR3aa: CASSRAPLAGGQTGELFF
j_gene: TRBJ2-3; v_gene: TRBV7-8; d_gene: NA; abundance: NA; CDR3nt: TGTGCCAGCAGCCTCAGGAGGGAGCGAAGAGATACGCAGTATTTT; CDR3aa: CASSLRRERRDTQYF
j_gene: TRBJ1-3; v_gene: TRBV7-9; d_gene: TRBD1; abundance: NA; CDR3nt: TGTGCCAGCAGCTTAGTAGGCAGGGGGTCTGGAAACACCATATATTTT; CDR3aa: CASSLVGRGSGNTIYF
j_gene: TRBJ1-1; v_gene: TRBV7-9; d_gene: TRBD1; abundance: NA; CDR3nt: TGTGCCAGCAGGACGGACAGGGGGCGTGTTAAGGACACTGAAGCTTTCTTT; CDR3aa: CASRTDRGRVKDTEAFF
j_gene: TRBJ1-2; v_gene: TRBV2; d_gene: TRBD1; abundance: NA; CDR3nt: TGTGCCAGCAGCGACAGGGGGATTTATGGCTACACCTTC; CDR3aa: CASSDRGIYGYTF
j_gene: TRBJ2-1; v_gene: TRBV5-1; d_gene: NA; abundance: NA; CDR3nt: TGCGCCAGCAGAGCTCAAAGTAGCTCCTACAATGAGCAGTTCTTC; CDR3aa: CASRAQSSSYNEQFF
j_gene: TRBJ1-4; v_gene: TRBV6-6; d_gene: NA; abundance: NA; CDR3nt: TGTGCCAGCAGTACACCCAGAACAACTAATGAAAAACTGTTTTTT; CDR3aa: CASSTPRTTNEKLFF
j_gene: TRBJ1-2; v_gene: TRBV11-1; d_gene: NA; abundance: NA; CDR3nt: TGTGCCAGCAGCTTATCAACGGATAACTATGGCTACACCTTC; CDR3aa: CASSLSTDNYGYTF
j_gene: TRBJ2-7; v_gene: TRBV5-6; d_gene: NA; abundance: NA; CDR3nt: TGTGCCAGCAGCTTGGACAGGGCAGAGCAGTACTTC; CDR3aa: CASSLDRAEQYF
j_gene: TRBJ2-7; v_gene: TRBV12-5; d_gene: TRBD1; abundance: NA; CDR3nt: TGTGCTAGTTCCCGGGACAGAGACTACGAGCAGTACTTC; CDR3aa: CASSRDRDYEQYF
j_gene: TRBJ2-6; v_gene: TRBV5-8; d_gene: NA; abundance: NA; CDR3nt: TGTGCCAGCAGTACGATCTCTGGGGCCAACGTCCTGACTTTC; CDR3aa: CASSTISGANVLTF
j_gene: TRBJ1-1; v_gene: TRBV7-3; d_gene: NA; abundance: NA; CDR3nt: TGTGCCAGCAGCTTTCGTGCGAACACTGAAGCTTTCTTT; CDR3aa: CASSFRANTEAFF
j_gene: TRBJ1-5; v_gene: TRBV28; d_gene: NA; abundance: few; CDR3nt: TGTGCCAGCAGCCCCACCCCGGGGCTCTCCAATCAGCCCCAGCATTTT; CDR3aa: CASSPTPGLSNQPQHF
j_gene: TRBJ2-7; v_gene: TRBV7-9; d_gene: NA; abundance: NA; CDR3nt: TGTGCCAGCAGCGAGCGATTCCGGGACTCCATGGAAAAGCAGTACTTC; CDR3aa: CASSERFRDSMEKQYF
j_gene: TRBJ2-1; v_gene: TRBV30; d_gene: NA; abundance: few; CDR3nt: TGTGCCTGGAAACCGGGACTTCACTCCTACAATGAGCAGTTCTTC; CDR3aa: CAWKPGLHSYNEQFF
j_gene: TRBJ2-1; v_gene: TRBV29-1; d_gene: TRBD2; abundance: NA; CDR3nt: TGCAGCGTTGCAAATTTAGCGGGAGTAAATGAGCAGTTCTTC; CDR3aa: CSVANLAGVNEQFF
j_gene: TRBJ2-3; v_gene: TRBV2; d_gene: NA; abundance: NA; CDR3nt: TGTGCCAGCAGAGGGGATAATACGCAGTATTTT; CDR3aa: CASRGDNTQYF
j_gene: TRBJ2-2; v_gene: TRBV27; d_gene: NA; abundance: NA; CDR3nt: TGTGCCAGCAGTCAAATACAAAACACCGGGGAGCTGTTTTTT; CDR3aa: CASSQIQNTGELFF
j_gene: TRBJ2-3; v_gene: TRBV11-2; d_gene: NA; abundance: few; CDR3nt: TGTGCCAGCAGCTTAGTCGTGGGAGGAACAGATACGCAGTATTTT; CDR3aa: CASSLVVGGTDTQYF
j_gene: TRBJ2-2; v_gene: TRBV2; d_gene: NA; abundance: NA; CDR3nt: TGTGCCAGCAACCAGGGCGGGGCCAGGGGGACCGGGGAGCTGTTTTTT; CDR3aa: CASNQGGARGTGELFF
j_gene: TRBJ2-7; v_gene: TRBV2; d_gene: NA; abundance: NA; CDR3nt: TGTGCCAGCTCGGGACCCGGGCGCGAGCAGTACTTC; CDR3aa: CASSGPGREQYF
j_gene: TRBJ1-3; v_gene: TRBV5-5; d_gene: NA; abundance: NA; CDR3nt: TGTGCCAGCAGCTTGGAGGCGGCTGGAAACACCATATATTTT; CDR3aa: CASSLEAAGNTIYF
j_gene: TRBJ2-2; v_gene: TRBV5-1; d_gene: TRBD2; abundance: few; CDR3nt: TGCGCCAGCAGCTCCCTTTGGGGGTGGCGGGAGAGCACCGGGGAGCTGTTTTTT; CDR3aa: CASSSLWGWRESTGELFF
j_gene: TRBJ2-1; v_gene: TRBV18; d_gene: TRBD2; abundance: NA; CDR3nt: TGTGCCAGCTCACCGGGACTAGCGGACAATGAGCAGTTCTTC; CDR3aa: CASSPGLADNEQFF
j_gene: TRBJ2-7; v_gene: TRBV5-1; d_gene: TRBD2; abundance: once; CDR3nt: TGCGCCAGCAGCCTGACTAGCGGGAGATACGAGCAGTACTTC; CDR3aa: CASSLTSGRYEQYF
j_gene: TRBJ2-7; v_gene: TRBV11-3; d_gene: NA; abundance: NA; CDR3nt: TGTGCCAGCAGCTTAGGGACAGACTTATCCTACGAGCAGTACTTC; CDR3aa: CASSLGTDLSYEQYF
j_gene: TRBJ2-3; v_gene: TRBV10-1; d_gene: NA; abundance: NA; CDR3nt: TGCGCCAGCAGTGAGGGTAGCACAGATACGCAGTATTTT; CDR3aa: CASSEGSTDTQYF
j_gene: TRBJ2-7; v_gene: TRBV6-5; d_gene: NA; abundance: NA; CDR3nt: TGTGCCAGCAGTTACACGGGGGGCCTCGGTTACGAGCAGTACTTC; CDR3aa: CASSYTGGLGYEQYF
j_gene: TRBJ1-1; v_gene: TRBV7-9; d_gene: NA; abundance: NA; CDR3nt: TGTGCCAGCAGCCCGCAGGCTATAACCACTGAAGCTTTCTTT; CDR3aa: CASSPQAITTEAFF
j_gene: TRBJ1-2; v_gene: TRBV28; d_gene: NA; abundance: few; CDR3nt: TGTGCCAGTTCACGAGTCCAGGCGAACTATGGCTACACCTTC; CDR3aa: CASSRVQANYGYTF
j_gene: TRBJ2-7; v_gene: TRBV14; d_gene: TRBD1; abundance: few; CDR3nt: TGTGCCAGCAGCCTCCGGGACAGGGCTATCTACGAGCAGTACTTC; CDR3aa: CASSLRDRAIYEQYF
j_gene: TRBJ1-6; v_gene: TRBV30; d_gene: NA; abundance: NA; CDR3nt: TGTGCCTGGTCGACGGGGCCGGGGCCCCTCCACTTT; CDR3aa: CAWSTGPGPLHF
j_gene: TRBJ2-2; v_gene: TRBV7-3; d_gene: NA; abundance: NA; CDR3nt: TGTGCCAGCAGGACGGACGCGAACACCGGGGAGCTGTTTTTT; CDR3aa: CASRTDANTGELFF
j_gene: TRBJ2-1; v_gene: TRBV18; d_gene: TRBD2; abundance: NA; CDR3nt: TGTGCCAGCTCACCACCTAGCGGGAGGTCAGATGAGCAGTTCTTC; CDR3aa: CASSPPSGRSDEQFF
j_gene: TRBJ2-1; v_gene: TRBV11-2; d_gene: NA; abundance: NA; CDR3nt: TGTGCCAGCAGCTTAGGCTCCATTTACAATGAGCAGTTCTTC; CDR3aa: CASSLGSIYNEQFF
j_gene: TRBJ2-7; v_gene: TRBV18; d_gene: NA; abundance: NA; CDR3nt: TGTGCCAGCTCACTAGGTCAGAAGACCTACGAGCAGTACTTC; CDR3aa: CASSLGQKTYEQYF
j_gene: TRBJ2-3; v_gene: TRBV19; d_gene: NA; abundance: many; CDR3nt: TGTGCCAGTAGTCCGGGTCGTCACTACACAGATACGCAGTATTTT; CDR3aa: CASSPGRHYTDTQYF
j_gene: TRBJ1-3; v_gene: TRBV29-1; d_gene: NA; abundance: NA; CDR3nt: TGCAGCGTTTTGTGGGGGAGAAACACCATATATTTT; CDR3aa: CSVLWGRNTIYF
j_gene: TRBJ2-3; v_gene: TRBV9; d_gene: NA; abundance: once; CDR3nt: TGTGCCAGCAGCCCCCACCCCACAGATACGCAGTATTTT; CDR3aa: CASSPHPTDTQYF
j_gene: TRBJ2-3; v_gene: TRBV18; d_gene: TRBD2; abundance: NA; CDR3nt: TGTGCCAGCTCCCGCAGGACTAGCGGCCACACAGATACGCAGTATTTT; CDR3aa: CASSRRTSGHTDTQYF
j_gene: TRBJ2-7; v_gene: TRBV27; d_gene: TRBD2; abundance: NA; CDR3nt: TGTGCCAGCAGTTTCCGACTAGCGGGAGCCCCCGGGTACGAGCAGTACTTC; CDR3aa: CASSFRLAGAPGYEQYF
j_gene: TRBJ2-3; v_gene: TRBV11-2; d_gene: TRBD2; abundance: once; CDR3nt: TGTGCCAGCAGCGCACCTAGCGGCGTAGGTACAGATACGCAGTATTTT; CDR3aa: CASSAPSGVGTDTQYF
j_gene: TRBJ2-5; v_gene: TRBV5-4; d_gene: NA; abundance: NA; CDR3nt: TGTGCCAGCAGCTTGGCGGGAGAGACCCAGTACTTC; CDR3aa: CASSLAGETQYF
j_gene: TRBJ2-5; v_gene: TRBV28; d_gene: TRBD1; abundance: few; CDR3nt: TGTGCCAGCAGGGGTGACAGGGGGCCATCAGAGACCCAGTACTTC; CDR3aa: CASRGDRGPSETQYF
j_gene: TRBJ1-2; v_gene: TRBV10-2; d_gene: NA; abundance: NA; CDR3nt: TGCGCCAGCAGTGATTTCCACAGGGCTAACTATGGCTACACCTTC; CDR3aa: CASSDFHRANYGYTF
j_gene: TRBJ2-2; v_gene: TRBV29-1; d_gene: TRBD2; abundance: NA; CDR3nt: TGCAGCGTTGGGACTAGCGGGAGTGACACCGGGGAGCTGTTTTTT; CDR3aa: CSVGTSGSDTGELFF